This T cell receptor beta chain came from a study of identical twins. TCRdb processed the 5' RACE reads anew with MiXCR; each CDR3 protein has one entry. The table includes about 210,000 distinct CDR3 sequences, approximately 9% detected once. V was shortened by 2 bases and J by 3 bases, with 13 bases between the two germline ends. CDR3 size: 15 residues. Per germline, CDR1 SGHNT and CDR2 YENEEA. As concerns this clonotype: Its matching antigen is unknown.

Study conclusions and caveats: Findings depended on cross-sectional statistics rather than tracking the same donors. Excess sharing by twins proved weaker in beta out-of-frame sequences.

The V call is TRBV11-3, the J call TRBJ1-1; D uncertain. This receptor was taken from a woman under 30 in good health. Sequenced input: memory (CD45RO+) T cells sorted from blood. CDR3 nucleotides: TGTGCCAGCAGCTTAAGCGGGCCGTTGTACACTGAAGCTTTCTTT. Its translation: CASSLSGPLYTEAFF.